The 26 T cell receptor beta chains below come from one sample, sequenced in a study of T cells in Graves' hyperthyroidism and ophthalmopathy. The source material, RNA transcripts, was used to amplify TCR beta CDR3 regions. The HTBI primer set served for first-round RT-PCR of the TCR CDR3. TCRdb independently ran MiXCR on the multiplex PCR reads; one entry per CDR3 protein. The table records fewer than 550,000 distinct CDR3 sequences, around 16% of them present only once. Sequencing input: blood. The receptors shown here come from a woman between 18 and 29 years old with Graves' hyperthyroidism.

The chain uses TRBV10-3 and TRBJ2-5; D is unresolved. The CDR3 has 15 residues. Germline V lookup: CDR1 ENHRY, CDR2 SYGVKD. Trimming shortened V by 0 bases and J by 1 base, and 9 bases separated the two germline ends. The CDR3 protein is CAISESIGSQETQYF. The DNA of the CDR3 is TGTGCCATCAGTGAGTCTATTGGCAGCCAAGAGACCCAGTACTTC.

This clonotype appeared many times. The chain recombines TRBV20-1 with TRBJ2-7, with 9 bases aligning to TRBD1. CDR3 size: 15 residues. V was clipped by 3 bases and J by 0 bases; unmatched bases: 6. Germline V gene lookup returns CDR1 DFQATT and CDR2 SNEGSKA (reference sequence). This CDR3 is CSARGTGMSSYEQYF. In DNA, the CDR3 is TGCAGTGCTAGGGGGACAGGGATGAGCTCCTACGAGCAGTACTTC.

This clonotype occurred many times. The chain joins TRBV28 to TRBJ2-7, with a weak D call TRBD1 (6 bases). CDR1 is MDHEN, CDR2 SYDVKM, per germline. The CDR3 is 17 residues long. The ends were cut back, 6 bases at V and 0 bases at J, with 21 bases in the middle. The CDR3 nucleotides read TGTGCCAGCAGCTCCCCCACCAGACAGGAAAACTCCTACGAGCAGTACTTC. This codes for CASSSPTRQENSYEQYF.

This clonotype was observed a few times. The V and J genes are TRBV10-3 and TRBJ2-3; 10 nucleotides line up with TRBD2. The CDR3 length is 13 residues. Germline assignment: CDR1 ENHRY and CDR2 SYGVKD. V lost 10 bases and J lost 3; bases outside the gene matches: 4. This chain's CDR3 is CATSGRGTDTQYF. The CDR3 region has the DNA TGTGCCACCAGCGGGAGGGGGACAGATACGCAGTATTTT.

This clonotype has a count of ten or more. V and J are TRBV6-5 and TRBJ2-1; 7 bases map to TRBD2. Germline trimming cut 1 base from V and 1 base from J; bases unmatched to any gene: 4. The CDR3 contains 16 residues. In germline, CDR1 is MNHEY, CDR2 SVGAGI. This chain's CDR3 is CASSYFGGSSYNEQFF. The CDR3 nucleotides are TGTGCCAGCAGTTACTTCGGGGGGTCATCCTACAATGAGCAGTTCTTC.

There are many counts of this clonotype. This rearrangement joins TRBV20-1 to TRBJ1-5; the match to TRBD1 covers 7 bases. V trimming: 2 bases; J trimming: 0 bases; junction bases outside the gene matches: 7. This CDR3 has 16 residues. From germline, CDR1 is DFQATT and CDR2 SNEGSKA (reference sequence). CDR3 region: CSARQGGRVSNQPQHF. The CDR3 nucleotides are TGCAGTGCTAGACAAGGGGGCCGGGTTAGCAATCAGCCCCAGCATTTT.

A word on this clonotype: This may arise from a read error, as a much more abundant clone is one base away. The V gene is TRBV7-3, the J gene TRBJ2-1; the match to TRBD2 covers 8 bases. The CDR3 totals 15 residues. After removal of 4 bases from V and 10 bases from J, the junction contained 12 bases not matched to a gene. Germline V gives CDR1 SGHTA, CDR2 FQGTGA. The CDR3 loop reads CASSSWGPAGEEQFF. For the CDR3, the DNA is TGTGCCAGCAGCTCCTGGGGACCAGCGGGAGAAGAGCAGTTCTTC.

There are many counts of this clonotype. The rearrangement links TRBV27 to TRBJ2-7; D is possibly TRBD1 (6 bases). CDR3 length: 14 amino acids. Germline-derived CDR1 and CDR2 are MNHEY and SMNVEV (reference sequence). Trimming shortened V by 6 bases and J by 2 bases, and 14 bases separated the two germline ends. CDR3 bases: TGTGCCAGCAGCCCTCAGGGGCCCACCTACGAGCAGTACTTC. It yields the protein CASSPQGPTYEQYF.

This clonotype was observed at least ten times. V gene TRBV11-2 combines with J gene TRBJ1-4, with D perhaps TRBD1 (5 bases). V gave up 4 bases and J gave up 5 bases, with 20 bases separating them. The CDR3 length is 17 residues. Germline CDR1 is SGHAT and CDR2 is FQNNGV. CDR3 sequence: CASSSYPGTVENEKLFF. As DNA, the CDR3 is TGTGCCAGCAGCTCATACCCCGGGACGGTGGAAAATGAAAAACTGTTTTTT.

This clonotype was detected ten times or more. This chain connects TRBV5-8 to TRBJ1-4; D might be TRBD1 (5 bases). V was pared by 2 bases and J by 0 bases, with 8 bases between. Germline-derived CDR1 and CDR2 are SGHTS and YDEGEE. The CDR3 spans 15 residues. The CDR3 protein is CASSFRGATNEKLFF. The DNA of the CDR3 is TGTGCCAGCAGCTTTCGGGGGGCAACTAATGAAAAACTGTTTTTT.

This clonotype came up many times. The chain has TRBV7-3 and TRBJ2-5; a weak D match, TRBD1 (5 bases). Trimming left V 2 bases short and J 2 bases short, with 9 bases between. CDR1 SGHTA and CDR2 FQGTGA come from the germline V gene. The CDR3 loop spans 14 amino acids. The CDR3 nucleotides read TGTGCCAGCAGCTTAGACAGACTTCAAGAGACCCAGTACTTC. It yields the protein CASSLDRLQETQYF.

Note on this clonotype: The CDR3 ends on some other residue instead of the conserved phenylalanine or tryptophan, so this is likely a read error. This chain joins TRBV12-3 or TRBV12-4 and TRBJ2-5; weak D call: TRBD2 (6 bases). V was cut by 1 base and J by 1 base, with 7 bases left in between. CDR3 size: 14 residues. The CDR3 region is CASSLEGGQETQYL. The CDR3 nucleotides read TGTGCCAGCAGTTTAGAGGGAGGCCAAGAGACCCAGTACCTC.

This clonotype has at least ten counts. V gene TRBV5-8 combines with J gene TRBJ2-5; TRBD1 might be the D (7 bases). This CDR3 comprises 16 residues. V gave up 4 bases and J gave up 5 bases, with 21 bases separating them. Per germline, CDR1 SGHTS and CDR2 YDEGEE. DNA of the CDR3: TGTGCCAGCAGCCCGTCGCGGGACAGTACGATGGAGACCCAGTACTTC. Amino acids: CASSPSRDSTMETQYF.

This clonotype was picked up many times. CDR3 in amino acids: CASSPDGNNEQFF. The CDR3 region has the DNA TGTGCCAGCAGTCCAGACGGTAACAATGAGCAGTTCTTC. The chain is built from TRBV12-3 or TRBV12-4 and TRBJ2-1, with unresolved D. This CDR3 comprises 13 residues. V lost 5 bases, J lost 5 bases, and 10 bases lay in between.

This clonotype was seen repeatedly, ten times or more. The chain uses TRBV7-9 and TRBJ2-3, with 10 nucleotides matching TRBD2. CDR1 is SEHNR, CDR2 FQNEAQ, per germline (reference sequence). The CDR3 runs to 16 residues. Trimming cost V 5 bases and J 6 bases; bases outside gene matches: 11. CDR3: CASSPKREGWTDTQYF. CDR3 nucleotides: TGTGCCAGCAGCCCGAAGCGGGAGGGTTGGACGGATACGCAGTATTTT. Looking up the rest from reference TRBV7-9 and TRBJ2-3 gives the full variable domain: DTGVSQNPRHKITKRGQNVTFRCDPISEHNRLYWYRQTLGQGPEFLTYFQNEAQLEKSRLLSDRFSAERPKGSFSTLEIQRTEQGDSAMYLCASSPKREGWTDTQYFGPGTRLTVL.

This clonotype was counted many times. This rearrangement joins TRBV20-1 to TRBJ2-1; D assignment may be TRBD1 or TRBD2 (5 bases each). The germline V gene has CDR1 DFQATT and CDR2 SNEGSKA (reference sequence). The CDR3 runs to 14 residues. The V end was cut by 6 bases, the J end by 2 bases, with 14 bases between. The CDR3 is CSAPRERTYNEQFF. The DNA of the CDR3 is TGCAGTGCCCCCAGGGAGCGTACCTACAATGAGCAGTTCTTC.

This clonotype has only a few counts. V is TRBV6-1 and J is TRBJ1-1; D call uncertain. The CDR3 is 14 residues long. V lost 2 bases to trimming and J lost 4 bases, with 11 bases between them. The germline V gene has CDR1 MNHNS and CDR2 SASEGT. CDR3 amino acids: CASSEQPAGTEAFF. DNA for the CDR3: TGTGCCAGCAGTGAACAACCGGCCGGCACTGAAGCTTTCTTT.

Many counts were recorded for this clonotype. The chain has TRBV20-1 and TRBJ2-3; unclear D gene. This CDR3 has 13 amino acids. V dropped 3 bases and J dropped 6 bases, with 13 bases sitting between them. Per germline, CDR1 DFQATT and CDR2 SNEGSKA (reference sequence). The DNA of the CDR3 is TGCAGTGCTAGTGATGTCCCTCGGGATACGCAGTATTTT. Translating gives CSASDVPRDTQYF.

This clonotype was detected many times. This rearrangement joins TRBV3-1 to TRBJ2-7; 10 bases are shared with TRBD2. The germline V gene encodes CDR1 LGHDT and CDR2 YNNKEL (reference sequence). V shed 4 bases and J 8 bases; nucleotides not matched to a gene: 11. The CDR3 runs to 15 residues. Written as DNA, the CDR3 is TGTGCCAGCAGCCGACCCGGGACTAGCGCTATCAAGCAGTACTTC. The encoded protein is CASSRPGTSAIKQYF.

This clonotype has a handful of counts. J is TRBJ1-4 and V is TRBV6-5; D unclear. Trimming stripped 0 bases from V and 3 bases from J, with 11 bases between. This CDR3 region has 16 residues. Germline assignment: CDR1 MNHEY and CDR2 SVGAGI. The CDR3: CASSYSMGSANEKLFF. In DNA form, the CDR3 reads TGTGCCAGCAGTTACTCGATGGGGTCGGCTAATGAAAAACTGTTTTTT.

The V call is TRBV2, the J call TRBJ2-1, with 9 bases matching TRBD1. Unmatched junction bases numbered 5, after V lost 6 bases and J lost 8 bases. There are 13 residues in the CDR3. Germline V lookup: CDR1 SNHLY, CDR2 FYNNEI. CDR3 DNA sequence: TGTGCCAGCAGCCTGACAGGGGGTCATGAGCAGTTCTTC. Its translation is CASSLTGGHEQFF.

As DNA, the CDR3 is TGTGCCAGCAGCCAGGGACAGATCAACTCCTACGAGCAGTACTTC. Translating gives CASSQGQINSYEQYF. The chain has TRBV7-2 and TRBJ2-7, with TRBD1 identical over 7 bases. Looked up from germline, CDR1 is SGHTA and CDR2 is FQGNSA. The CDR3 is 15 residues long. Trimming took 5 bases from V and 0 from J; bases not matched to a gene: 7.

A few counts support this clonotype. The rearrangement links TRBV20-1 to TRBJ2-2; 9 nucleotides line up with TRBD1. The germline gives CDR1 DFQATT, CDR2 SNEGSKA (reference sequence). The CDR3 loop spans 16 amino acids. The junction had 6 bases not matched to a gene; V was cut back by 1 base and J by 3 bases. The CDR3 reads CSARGAGTGYTGELFF. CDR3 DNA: TGCAGTGCTAGAGGGGCCGGGACAGGGTACACCGGGGAGCTGTTTTTT.

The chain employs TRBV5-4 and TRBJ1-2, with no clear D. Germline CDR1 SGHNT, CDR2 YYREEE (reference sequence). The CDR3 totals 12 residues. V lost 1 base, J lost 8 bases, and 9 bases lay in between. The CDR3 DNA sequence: TGTGCCAGCAGCTTGTGGAGCCAGGGCTACACCTTC. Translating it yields CASSLWSQGYTF.

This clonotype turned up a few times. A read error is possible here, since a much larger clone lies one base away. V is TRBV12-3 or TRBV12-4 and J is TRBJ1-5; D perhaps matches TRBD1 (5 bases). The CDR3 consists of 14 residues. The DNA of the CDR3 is TGTGCCGGCAGTAAGGGGTGGGGCAATCAGCCCCAGCATTTT. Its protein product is CAGSKGWGNQPQHF.

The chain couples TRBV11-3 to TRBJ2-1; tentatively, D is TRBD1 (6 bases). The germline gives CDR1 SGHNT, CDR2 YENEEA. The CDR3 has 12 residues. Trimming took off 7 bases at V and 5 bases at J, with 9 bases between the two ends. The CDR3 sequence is CASKGVHNEQFF. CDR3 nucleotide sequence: TGTGCCAGCAAGGGGGTCCACAATGAGCAGTTCTTC.